This T cell receptor beta chain stems from a study of blood T cell repertoires in COVID-19. CDR1 and CDR2 from the germline V gene are MNHEY and SMNVEV (reference sequence). With 1 base removed from V and 1 base from J, the gap between germline ends came to 14 bases. The CDR3 consists of 16 residues. Measured with immunoSEQ multiplex PCR; TCRdb has only the in-frame clones, and not every one. This table has roughly 250,000 clones, around 90% appearing once. This receptor was taken from a woman aged 25 to 39 with acute COVID-19. This sequence joins TRBV27 and TRBJ2-7; D might be TRBD1 (6 bases). The specimen sequenced was PBMCs or T cells enriched from blood (not recorded which). Here the CDR3 DNA reads TGTGCCAGCAGTTTATTCCCCGGGACAACTTCCTACGAGCAGTACTTC. This translates into CASSLFPGTTSYEQYF.